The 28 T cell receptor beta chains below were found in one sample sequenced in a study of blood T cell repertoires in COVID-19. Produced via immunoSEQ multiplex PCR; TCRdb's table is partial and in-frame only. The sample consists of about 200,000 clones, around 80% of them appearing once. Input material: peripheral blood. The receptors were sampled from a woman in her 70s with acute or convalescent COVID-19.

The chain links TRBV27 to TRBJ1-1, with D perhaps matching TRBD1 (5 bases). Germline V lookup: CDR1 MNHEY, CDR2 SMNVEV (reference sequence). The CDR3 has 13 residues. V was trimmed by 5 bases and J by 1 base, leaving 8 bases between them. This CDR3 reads CASSGAGNTEAFF. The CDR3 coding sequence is TGTGCCAGCAGTGGGGCAGGGAACACTGAAGCTTTCTTT.

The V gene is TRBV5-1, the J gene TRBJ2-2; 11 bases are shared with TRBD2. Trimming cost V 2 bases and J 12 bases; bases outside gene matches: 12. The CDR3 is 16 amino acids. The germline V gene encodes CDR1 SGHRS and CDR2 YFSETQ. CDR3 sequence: CASSFLLAGVVGQLFF. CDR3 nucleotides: TGCGCCAGCAGCTTCTTACTAGCGGGAGTAGTGGGGCAGCTGTTTTTT. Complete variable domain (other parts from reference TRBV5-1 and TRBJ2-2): KAGVTQTPRYLIKTRGQQVTLSCSPISGHRSVSWYQQTPGQGLQFLFEYFSETQRNKGNFPGRFSGRQFSNSRSEMNVSTLELGDSALYLCASSFLLAGVVGQLFFGEGSRLTVL.

CDR3 DNA sequence: TGTGCCAGCAGCTCACTGGATGTACCTGGACTAGCTAGCACAGATACGCAGTATTTT. Encoded protein: CASSSLDVPGLASTDTQYF. The J gene is TRBJ2-3, the V gene TRBV7-2; 8 bases are a match to TRBD2. The ends lost 4 bases at V and 0 bases at J; junction bases unmatched: 15. CDR1 is SGHTA, CDR2 FQGNSA, per germline. This CDR3 has 19 amino acids.

DNA for the CDR3: TGTGCCAGCAGCTTGGTTATCCGGGGCGGGGAGCTGTTTTTT. Encoded protein: CASSLVIRGGELFF. V and J are TRBV5-6 and TRBJ2-2, with D tentatively TRBD2 (5 bases). V lost 0 bases to trimming and J lost 7 bases, with 10 bases between them. The CDR3 runs 14 residues. The V gene's germline CDR1 is SGHDT and CDR2 YYEEEE.

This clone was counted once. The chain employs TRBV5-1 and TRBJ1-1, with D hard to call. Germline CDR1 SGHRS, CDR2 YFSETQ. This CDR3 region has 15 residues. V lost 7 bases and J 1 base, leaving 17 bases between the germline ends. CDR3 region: CASAPGGIGNTEAFF. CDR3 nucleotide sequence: TGCGCCAGCGCCCCGGGAGGCATCGGGAACACTGAAGCTTTCTTT.

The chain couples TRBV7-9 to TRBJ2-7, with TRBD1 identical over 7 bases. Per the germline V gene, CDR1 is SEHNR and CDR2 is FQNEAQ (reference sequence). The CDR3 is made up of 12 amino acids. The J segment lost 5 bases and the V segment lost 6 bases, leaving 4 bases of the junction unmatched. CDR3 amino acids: CASRTTGDEQYF. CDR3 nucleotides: TGTGCCAGCAGAACTACAGGGGACGAGCAGTACTTC. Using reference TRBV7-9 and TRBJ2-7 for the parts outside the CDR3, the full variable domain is DTGVSQNPRHKITKRGQNVTFRCDPISEHNRLYWYRQTLGQGPEFLTYFQNEAQLEKSRLLSDRFSAERPKGSFSTLEIQRTEQGDSAMYLCASRTTGDEQYFGPGTRLTVT.

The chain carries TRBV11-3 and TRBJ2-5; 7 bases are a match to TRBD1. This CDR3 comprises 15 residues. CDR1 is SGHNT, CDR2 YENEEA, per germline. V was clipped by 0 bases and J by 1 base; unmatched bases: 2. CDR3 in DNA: TGTGCCAGCAGCTTAGATGGGACAGCCCAAGAGACCCAGTACTTC. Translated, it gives CASSLDGTAQETQYF.

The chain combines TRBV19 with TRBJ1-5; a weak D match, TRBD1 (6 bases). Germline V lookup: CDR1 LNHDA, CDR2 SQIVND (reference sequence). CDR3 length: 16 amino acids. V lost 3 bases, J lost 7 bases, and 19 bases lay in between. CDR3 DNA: TGTGCCAGTAGTATTGGGACGGGGGGCTTGAGGCAGCCCCAGCATTTT. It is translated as CASSIGTGGLRQPQHF.

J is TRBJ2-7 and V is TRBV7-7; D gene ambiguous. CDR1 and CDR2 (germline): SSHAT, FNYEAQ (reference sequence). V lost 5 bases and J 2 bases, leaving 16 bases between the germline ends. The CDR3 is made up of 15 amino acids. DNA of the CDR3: TGTGCCAGCAGCCAAGGCGCCGGCGGTACCTACGAGCAGTACTTC. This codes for CASSQGAGGTYEQYF.

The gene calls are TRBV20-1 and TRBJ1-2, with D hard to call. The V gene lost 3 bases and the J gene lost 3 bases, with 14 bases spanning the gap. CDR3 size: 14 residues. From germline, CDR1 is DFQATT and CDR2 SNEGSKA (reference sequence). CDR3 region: CSASDGRTHYGYTF. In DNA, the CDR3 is TGCAGTGCTAGTGACGGACGGACTCACTATGGCTACACCTTC.

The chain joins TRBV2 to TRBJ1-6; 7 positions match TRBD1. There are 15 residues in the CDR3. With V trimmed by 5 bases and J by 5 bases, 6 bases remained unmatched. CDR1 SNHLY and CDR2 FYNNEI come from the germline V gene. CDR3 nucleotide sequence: TGTGCCAGCAGTATACTAGGGACAGATAATTCACCCCTCCACTTT. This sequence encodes CASSILGTDNSPLHF.

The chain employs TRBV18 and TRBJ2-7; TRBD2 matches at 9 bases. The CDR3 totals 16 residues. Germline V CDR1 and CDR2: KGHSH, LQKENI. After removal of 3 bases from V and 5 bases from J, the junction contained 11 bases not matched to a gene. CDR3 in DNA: TGTGCCAGCTCACCGCCTCTAGCGGGGACGTCGGACGAGCAGTACTTC. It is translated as CASSPPLAGTSDEQYF.

As DNA, the CDR3 is TGTGCCGCTAGCGGGAGAACTGAGACCCAGTACTTC. Protein sequence: CAASGRTETQYF. The V call is TRBV7-8, the J call TRBJ2-5; 10 bases match TRBD2. V lost 11 bases, J lost 5 bases, and 5 bases stayed unmatched. Germline V lookup: CDR1 SGHVS, CDR2 FQNEAQ. CDR3 length: 12 residues.

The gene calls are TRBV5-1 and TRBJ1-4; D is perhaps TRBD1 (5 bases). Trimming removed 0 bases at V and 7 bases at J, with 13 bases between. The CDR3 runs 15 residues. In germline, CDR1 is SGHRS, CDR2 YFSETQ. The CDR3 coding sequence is TGCGCCAGCAGCTTGGCCCAGGTCGGGGGTGAAAAACTGTTTTTT. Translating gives CASSLAQVGGEKLFF.

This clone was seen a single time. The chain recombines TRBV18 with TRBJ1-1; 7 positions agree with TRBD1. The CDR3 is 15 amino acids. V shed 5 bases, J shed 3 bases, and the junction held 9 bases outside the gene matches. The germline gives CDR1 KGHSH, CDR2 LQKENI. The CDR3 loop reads CASSSSPGQYTEAFF. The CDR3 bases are TGTGCCAGCTCATCATCCCCGGGACAGTACACTGAAGCTTTCTTT.

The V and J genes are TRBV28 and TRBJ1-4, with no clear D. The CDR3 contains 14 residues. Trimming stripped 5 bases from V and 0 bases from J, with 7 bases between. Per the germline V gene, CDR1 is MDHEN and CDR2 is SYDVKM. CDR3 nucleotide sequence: TGTGCCAGCAGTCTTACTGCAACTAATGAAAAACTGTTTTTT. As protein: CASSLTATNEKLFF.

DNA for the CDR3: TGTGCCAGTAGTGGACAGGGCGGGGGTGAGCAGTTCTTC. Its translation: CASSGQGGGEQFF. The chain joins TRBV19 to TRBJ2-1; D is perhaps TRBD1 (8 bases). The V gene's germline CDR1 is LNHDA and CDR2 SQIVND (reference sequence). Trimming took 5 bases from V and 9 from J, leaving 14 bases between them. The CDR3 loop spans 13 amino acids.

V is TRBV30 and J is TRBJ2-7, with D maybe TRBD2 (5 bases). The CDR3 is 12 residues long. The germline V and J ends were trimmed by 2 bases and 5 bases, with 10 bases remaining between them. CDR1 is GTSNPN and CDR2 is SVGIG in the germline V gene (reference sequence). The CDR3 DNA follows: TGTGCCTGGAGTCGATCCGGGGACGAGCAGTACTTC. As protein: CAWSRSGDEQYF. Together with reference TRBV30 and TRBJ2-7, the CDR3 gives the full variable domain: SQTIHQWPATLVQPVGSPLSLECTVEGTSNPNLYWYRQAAGRGLQLLFYSVGIGQISSEVPQNLSASRPQDRQFILSSKKLLLSDSGFYLCAWSRSGDEQYFGPGTRLTVT.

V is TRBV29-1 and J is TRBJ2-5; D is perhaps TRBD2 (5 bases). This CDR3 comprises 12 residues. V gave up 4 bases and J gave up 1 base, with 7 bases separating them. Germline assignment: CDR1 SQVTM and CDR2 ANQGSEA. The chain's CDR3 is CSVVGLQETQYF. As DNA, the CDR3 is TGCAGCGTTGTCGGACTCCAAGAGACCCAGTACTTC.

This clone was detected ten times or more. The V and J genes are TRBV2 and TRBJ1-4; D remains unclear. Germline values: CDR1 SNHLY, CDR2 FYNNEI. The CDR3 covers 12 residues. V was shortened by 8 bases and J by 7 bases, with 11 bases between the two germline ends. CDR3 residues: CASGQYGEKLFF. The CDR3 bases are TGTGCCAGCGGGCAGTATGGTGAAAAACTGTTTTTT.

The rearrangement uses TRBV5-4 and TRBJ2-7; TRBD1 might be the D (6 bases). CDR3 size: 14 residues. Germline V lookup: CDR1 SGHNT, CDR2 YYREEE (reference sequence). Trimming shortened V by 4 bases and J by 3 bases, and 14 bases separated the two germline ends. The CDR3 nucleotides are TGTGCCAGCAGCCTGAAGGGGGTAATCTACGAGCAGTACTTC. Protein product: CASSLKGVIYEQYF.

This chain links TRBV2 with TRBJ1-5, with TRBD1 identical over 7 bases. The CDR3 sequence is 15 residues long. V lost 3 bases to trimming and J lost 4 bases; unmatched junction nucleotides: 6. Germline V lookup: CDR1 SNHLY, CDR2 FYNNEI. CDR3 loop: CASSDPGQTNQPQHF. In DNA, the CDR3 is TGTGCCAGCAGTGACCCGGGACAGACGAATCAGCCCCAGCATTTT.

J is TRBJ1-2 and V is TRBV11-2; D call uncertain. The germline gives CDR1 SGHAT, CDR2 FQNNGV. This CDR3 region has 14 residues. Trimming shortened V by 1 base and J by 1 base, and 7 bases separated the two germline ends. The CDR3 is CASSLAYSNYGYTF. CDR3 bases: TGTGCCAGCAGCTTAGCGTACAGTAACTATGGCTACACCTTC.

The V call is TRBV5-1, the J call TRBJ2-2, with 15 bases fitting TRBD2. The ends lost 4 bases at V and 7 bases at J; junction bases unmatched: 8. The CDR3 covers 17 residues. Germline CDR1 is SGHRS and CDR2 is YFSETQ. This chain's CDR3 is CASSPGLAGGAGGELFF. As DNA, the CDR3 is TGCGCCAGCAGCCCGGGACTAGCGGGAGGAGCAGGCGGGGAGCTGTTTTTT.

CDR3 sequence: CASSRGQANEQFF. The CDR3 DNA reads TGTGCCAGCAGCCGGGGACAGGCAAATGAGCAGTTCTTC. The chain combines TRBV11-2 with TRBJ2-1; 8 nucleotides line up with TRBD1. CDR1 SGHAT and CDR2 FQNNGV come from the germline V gene. The CDR3 has 13 residues. Germline trimming cut 5 bases from V and 7 bases from J; bases unmatched to any gene: 4.

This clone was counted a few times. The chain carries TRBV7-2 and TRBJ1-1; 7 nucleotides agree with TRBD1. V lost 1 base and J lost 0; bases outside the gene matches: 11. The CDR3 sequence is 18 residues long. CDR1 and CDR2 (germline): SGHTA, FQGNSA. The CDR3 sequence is CASSLGDSLLPMNTEAFF. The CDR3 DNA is TGTGCCAGCAGCTTAGGGGACAGTCTGCTTCCTATGAACACTGAAGCTTTCTTT.

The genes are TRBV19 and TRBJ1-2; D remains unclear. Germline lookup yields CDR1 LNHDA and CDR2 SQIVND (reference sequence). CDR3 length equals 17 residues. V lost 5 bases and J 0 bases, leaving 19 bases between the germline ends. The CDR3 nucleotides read TGTGCCAGTAGTCCTCCGCCTGGGCGGGTCTCTAACTATGGCTACACCTTC. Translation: CASSPPPGRVSNYGYTF. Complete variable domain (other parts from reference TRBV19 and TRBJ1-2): DGGITQSPKYLFRKEGQNVTLSCEQNLNHDAMYWYRQDPGQGLRLIYYSQIVNDFQKGDIAEGYSVSREKKESFPLTVTSAQKNPTAFYLCASSPPPGRVSNYGYTFGSGTRLTVV.

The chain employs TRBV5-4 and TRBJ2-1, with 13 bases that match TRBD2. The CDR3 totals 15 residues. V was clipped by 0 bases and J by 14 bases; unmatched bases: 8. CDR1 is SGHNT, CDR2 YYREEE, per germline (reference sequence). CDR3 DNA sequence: TGTGCCAGCAGCTTGGAACTAGCGGGAGGGCCTGGGGAGTTCTTC. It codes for CASSLELAGGPGEFF.